This T cell receptor beta chain stems from a study of tumor-infiltrating lymphocytes in primary liver carcinoma. Study-level information: Surgery removed the patients' primary liver carcinoma. Ages ranged from 30 to 69, with HCC or mixed HCC-cholangiocarcinoma. Among the tumors, stages were T1-T3 N0M0 and sizes about 4 to 10 cm.

Unsorted whole blood supplied the blood RNA, and germline DNA was isolated too. A word on this clonotype: Its antigen is not identified. A much more abundant neighbour one base away suggests this may be a read error.

cDNA specific to TCR beta was made from approximately 500 ng of total RNA, with a constant-region primer employed for priming. Amplification in three nested multiplex PCR rounds with slightly modified ARM-PCR gave rise to TCR beta libraries. Forward primers for TRBV1-TRBV30 and a C-beta reverse primer served the first two PCR rounds, at about 10 cycles each. A single record per CDR3 protein comes from TCRdb applying MiXCR to the multiplex PCR reads. Among around 330,000 distinct CDR3 sequences listed, approximately 60% were seen once. Findings and caveats of the study: Blood's top-250-clone fraction was significantly lower than that of tumors (p = 0.039).

The CDR3 sequence is 15 residues long. CDR1 and CDR2 (germline): MNHNS, SASEGT. V usage is TRBV6-1 and J usage is TRBJ2-3; 10 bases agree with TRBD1. The receptor's source is a middle-aged man with primary liver carcinoma and hepatitis B virus infection. Sequencing was carried out using peripheral blood. CDR3 sequence: CGSSVRDRGRGTQYF. The CDR3 DNA is TGTGGCAGCAGTGTCCGGGACAGGGGTAGGGGTACGCAGTATTTT.